These 4 T cell receptor beta chains came from one sample sequenced in a study of blood T cell repertoires in COVID-19. Generated by immunoSEQ multiplex PCR, the TCRdb table keeps only in-frame clones and is missing some. This table holds approximately 440,000 clones, 88% found once. The specimen was peripheral blood. These receptors all stem from a woman between 45 and 60 years old with COVID-19, enrolled during active disease.

The genes are TRBV4-2 and TRBJ1-5; D is perhaps TRBD1 (6 bases). The CDR3 consists of 16 residues. CDR1 LGHNA and CDR2 YNFKEQ come from the germline V gene. Trimming took off 0 bases at V and 1 base at J, with 10 bases between the two ends. CDR3 sequence: CASSQEGGASNQPQHF. DNA for the CDR3: TGTGCCAGCAGCCAAGAAGGGGGGGCAAGCAATCAGCCCCAGCATTTT.

The genes are TRBV2 and TRBJ2-1, with D perhaps matching TRBD2 (5 bases). This CDR3 has 11 residues. CDR1 and CDR2 from the germline V gene are SNHLY and FYNNEI. Trimming removed 8 bases from V and 8 bases from J, with 10 bases in between. CDR3 loop: CASALGDEQFF. Written as DNA, the CDR3 is TGTGCCAGCGCCCTCGGGGATGAGCAGTTCTTC.

This chain joins TRBV18 and TRBJ1-2; D unclear. There are 15 residues in the CDR3. The V gene lost 6 bases and the J gene lost 1 base, with 15 bases spanning the gap. CDR1 KGHSH and CDR2 LQKENI come from the germline V gene. CDR3 protein: CASSPGGGSNYGYTF. In nucleotides, the CDR3 is TGTGCCAGCTCCCCCGGAGGAGGGAGTAACTATGGCTACACCTTC. Drawing the rest from reference TRBV18 and TRBJ1-2, the complete variable domain is NAGVMQNPRHLVRRRGQEARLRCSPMKGHSHVYWYRQLPEEGLKFMVYLQKENIIDESGMPKERFSAEFPKEGPSILRIQQVVRGDSAAYFCASSPGGGSNYGYTFGSGTRLTVV.

This chain uses TRBV19 with TRBJ1-2; the match to TRBD1 covers 7 bases. The CDR3 extends over 15 amino acids. The V segment lost 5 bases and the J segment 2 bases; nucleotides outside the gene matches: 8. CDR1 LNHDA and CDR2 SQIVND come from the germline V gene (reference sequence). The DNA of the CDR3 is TGTGCCAGTAGTCCCGGGGACAGAATAAACTATGGCTACACCTTC. It specifies CASSPGDRINYGYTF.